The clone carrying this TCR beta chain was recorded once. What it binds is unknown. This sample was taken from a study of OX40 agonist ivuxolimab in advanced cancers. The germline V gene encodes CDR1 SNHLY and CDR2 FYNNEI. The CDR3 is made up of 14 amino acids. The J segment lost 8 bases and the V segment lost 6 bases, leaving 3 bases of the junction unmatched. Patients were ruled out by autoimmune disease history or systemic immunosuppression. At baseline, cycle 4 day 1, and cycle 7 day 1, blood was sampled. Repertoires were generated with immunoSEQ multiplex PCR, while TCRdb's copy carries only in-frame clones and drops some. This repertoire shows roughly 38,000 clones, about 94% found once; its top ten account for 22%. General study points: Fewer expanded clones were found on average in CD4+ than in CD8+ T cells.

The sample here was CD4+ or CD8+ T cells sorted from blood, taken in a trial of the OX40 agonist ivuxolimab. The clonotype comes from an adult with an advanced solid tumor such as melanoma, head and neck, liver or kidney cancer. V usage is TRBV2 and J usage is TRBJ2-1; TRBD2 aligns across 14 bases. CDR3 in amino acids: CASRGTSGSYEQFF. The CDR3, as DNA: TGTGCCAGCAGAGGGACTAGCGGGAGCTATGAGCAGTTCTTC.